This T cell receptor beta chain emerged from a study of CXCR3-negative and CXCR3-positive naive CD8 T cells. General study results and limits: Researchers report CXCR3 expression partially decreased after cryopreservation, with fresh PBMCs used in most assays. When CXCR3-positive naive cells were set against CXCR3-negative naive cells, the former had more hydrophobic TRB CDR3s.

The method, 5' RACE with UMI labels, was used to prepare the TRB cDNA libraries. From the 5' RACE reads, TCRdb lists one entry per CDR3 protein and no DNA. This sample's table has about 130,000 distinct CDR3 sequences. Naive CD8+ T cells were CD45RO-CCR7+CD27+CD95-. This CDR3 contains 15 residues. CDR1 is MNHEY and CDR2 is SVGAGI in the germline V gene. Turning to this clonotype: Its antigen is as yet unknown.

Sequenced material: naive CXCR3+ CD8+ T cells from blood. Stated subset: CD45RO-CCR7+CD27+CD95- naive CD8+ T cells expressing CXCR3 (TNR3+). This chain links TRBV6-5 with TRBJ2-1; with no DNA, the TCRdb D assignment of TRBD1 cannot be verified. This receptor was taken from a human donor in good health. Some clones in this sample may be carry-over from other donors' samples. The CDR3 region is CASSWGTGGYNEQFF.